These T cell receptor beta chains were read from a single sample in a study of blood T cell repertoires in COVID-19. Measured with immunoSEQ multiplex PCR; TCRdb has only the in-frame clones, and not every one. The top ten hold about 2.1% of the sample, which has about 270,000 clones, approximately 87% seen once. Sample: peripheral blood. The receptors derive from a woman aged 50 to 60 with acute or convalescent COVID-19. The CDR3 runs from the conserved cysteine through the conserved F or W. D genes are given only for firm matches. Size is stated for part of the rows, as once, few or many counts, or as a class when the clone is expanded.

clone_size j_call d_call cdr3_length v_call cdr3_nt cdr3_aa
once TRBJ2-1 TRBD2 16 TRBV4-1 TGCGCCAGCAGCCAAGAATGGCCTAGCGGGAACAATGAGCAGTTCTTC CASSQEWPSGNNEQFF
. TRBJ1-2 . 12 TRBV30 TGTGCCTGGAGTCGTTCGGGCTATGGCTACACCTTC CAWSRSGYGYTF
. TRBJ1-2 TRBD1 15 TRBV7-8 TGTGCCAGCAGCTTAGTGGGACAGGGGACGAGTGGCTACACCTTC CASSLVGQGTSGYTF
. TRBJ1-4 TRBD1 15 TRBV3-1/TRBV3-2 TGTGCCAGCAGCCAAGGAACAGGGGGTGATGAAAAACTGTTTTTT CASSQGTGGDEKLFF
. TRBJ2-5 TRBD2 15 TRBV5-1 TGCGCCAGCAGATCCGGACTAGCGGGGACAGAGACCCAGTACTTC CASRSGLAGTETQYF
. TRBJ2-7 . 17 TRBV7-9 TGTGCCAGCAGCCTCTCGTCGGGGGTAGGGTCTCGGAACGAGCAGTACTTC CASSLSSGVGSRNEQYF
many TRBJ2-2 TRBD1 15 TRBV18 TGTGCCAGCTCACCGAGGGACAGCGGAAGCGGGGAGCTGTTTTTT CASSPRDSGSGELFF
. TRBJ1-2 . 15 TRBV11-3 TGTGCCAGCAGCTTAGGTCATGCGGGTAGATGTGGCTACACCTTC CASSLGHAGRCGYTF
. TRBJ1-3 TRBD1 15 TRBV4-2 TGTGCCAGCAGCCAGGCCTCGGGACAGAGAAACACCATATATTTT CASSQASGQRNTIYF
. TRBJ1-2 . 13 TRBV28 TGTGCCAGCAGGGTGGCCGCGGGCTATGGCTACACCTTC CASRVAAGYGYTF
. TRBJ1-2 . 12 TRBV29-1 TGCAGCGTTGCAGGGTTACGCTATGGCTACACCTTC CSVAGLRYGYTF
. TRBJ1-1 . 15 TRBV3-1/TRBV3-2 TGTGCCAGCAGCCAGGTCGGGGGGCCGGACACTGAAGCTTTCTTT CASSQVGGPDTEAFF
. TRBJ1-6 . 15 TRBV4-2 TGTGCCAGCAGCCACCGGGAGAGCTTTGATTCACCCCTCCACTTT CASSHRESFDSPLHF
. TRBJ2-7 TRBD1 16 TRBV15 TGTGCCACCAGCGGCAGGGACAGCCGGAGCTCCTACGAGCAGTACTTC CATSGRDSRSSYEQYF
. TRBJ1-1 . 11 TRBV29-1 TGCAGCGTTAGACAGAACACTGAAGCTTTCTTT CSVRQNTEAFF
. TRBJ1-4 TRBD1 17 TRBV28 TGTGCCAGCAGTTCCCCGGACAGGGGGCGAGCTAATGAAAAACTGTTTTTT CASSSPDRGRANEKLFF
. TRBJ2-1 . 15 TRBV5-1 TGCGCCAGCTCGCGGACTACCCTCGTTATGGGTGAGCAGTTCTTC CASSRTTLVMGEQFF
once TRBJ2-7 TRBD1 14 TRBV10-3 TGTGCCATCAGTCCGGGACAGGCAACCTACGAGCAGTACTTC CAISPGQATYEQYF
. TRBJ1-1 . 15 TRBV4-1 TGCGCCAGCAGCCAAGAGGCAGGGTGGGGCACTGAAGCTTTCTTT CASSQEAGWGTEAFF
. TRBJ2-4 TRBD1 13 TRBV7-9 TGTGCCAGCAGCTTGGGGGACAGGGACGTTCAGTACTTC CASSLGDRDVQYF
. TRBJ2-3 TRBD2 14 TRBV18 TGTGCCAGCTCACCTAGCGGGAGCACAGATACGCAGTATTTT CASSPSGSTDTQYF
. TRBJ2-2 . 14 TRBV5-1 TGCGCCAGCAGCTTGAGAGCGAACACCGGGGAGCTGTTTTTT CASSLRANTGELFF
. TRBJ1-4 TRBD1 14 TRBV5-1 TGCGCCAGCAGCCAGGGGGCGCGAAGTGAAAAACTGTTTTTT CASSQGARSEKLFF
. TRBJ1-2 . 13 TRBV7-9 TGTGCCAGCAGCCAAAGAAGGGGTGATGGCTACACCTTC CASSQRRGDGYTF
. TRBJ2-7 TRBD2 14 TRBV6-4 TGTGCCAGCAGTGTGGTGGGAGGGGCCCACGAGCAGTACTTC CASSVVGGAHEQYF
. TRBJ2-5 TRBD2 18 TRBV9 TGTGCCAGCAGCGTAGGGGGGCTAGCGGGAGGTCCGGAGGAGACCCAGTACTTC CASSVGGLAGGPEETQYF
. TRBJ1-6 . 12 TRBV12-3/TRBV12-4 TGTGCCAGCAGTTTAGATATTTCACCCCTCCACTTT CASSLDISPLHF
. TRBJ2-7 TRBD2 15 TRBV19 TGTGCCAGTAGGTATAGCGGGAGACCGTCCTACGAGCAGTACTTC CASRYSGRPSYEQYF
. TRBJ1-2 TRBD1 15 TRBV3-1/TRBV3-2 TGTGCCAGCAGTCGCACTTTGACAGGGAACTATGGCTACACCTTC CASSRTLTGNYGYTF
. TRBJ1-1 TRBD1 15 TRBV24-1 TGTGCCACCAGTGACCCCGGACAGGGAAACACTGAAGCTTTCTTT CATSDPGQGNTEAFF
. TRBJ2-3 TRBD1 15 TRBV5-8 TGTGCCAGCAGGAGAACAGGGGTACTGACAGATACGCAGTATTTT CASRRTGVLTDTQYF
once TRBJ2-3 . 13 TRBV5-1 TGCGCCAGCAGCTCACCAGGGACAGATACGCAGTATTTT CASSSPGTDTQYF
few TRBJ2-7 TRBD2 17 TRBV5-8 TGTGCCAGCAGCAAAGACGGAGCTAGCGGGACTACCTACGAGCAGTACTTC CASSKDGASGTTYEQYF
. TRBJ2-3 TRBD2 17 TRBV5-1 TGCGCCAGCAGCTTCAAACAAAGCGGGGCGCACACAGATACGCAGTATTTT CASSFKQSGAHTDTQYF
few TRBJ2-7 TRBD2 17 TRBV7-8 TGTGCCAGCAGCCCCGCCGGGGGGCTAGCGGGAGTTGGCGAGCAGTACTTC CASSPAGGLAGVGEQYF
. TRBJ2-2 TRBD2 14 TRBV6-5 TGTGCCACCTGGGACTACCGGAACACCGGGGAGCTGTTTTTT CATWDYRNTGELFF
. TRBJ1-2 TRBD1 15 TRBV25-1 TGTGCCAGCAGTGAAGACAGGACAGGGGTCGATGGCTACACCTTC CASSEDRTGVDGYTF
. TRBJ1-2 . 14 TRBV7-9 TGTGCCAGCAGCTTACAGGGGCCTAACTATGGCTACACCTTC CASSLQGPNYGYTF
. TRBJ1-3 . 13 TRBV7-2 TGTGCCAGCAGATCGGGGGCTGGAAACACCATATATTTT CASRSGAGNTIYF
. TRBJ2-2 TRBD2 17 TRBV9 TGTGCCAGCAGCGCCCGCCTAGCGGGAGGTCGCACCGGGGAGCTGTTTTTT CASSARLAGGRTGELFF
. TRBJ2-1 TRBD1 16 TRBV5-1 TGCGCCAGCAGCTTGGCCGGGACAGGGTCCTACAATGAGCAGTTCTTC CASSLAGTGSYNEQFF
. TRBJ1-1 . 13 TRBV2 TGTGCCAGCAGTGAGTTAGTGAACACTGAAGCTTTCTTT CASSELVNTEAFF
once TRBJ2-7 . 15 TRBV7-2 TGTGCCAGCAGCTTGCAATCGATACTAGACTACGAGCAGTACTTC CASSLQSILDYEQYF
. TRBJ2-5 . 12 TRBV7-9 TGTGCCAGCAGCCCGCGAGAAGAGACCCAGTACTTC CASSPREETQYF
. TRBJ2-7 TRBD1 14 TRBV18 TGTGCCAGCTCACCAGGGACAGGGTCCTACGAGCAGTACTTC CASSPGTGSYEQYF
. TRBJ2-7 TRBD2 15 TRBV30 TGTGCCTGGAGTCCTTCTAGCGGGAATAGTTACGAGCAGTACTTC CAWSPSSGNSYEQYF
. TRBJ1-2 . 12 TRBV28 TGTGCCAGCAGTACAGGGCTGGGTGGCTACACCTTC CASSTGLGGYTF
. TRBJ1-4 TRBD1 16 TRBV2 TGTGCCAGCTTCGATATGCAGGGGGCAACTAATGAAAAACTGTTTTTT CASFDMQGATNEKLFF
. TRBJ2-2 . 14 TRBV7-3 TGTGCCAGCAGCTCTCCCGACTCTGCCGGGGAGCTGTTTTTT CASSSPDSAGELFF
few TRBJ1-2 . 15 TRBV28 TGTGCCAGCAGCTTGCGGGGACCGGCTAACTATGGCTACACCTTC CASSLRGPANYGYTF
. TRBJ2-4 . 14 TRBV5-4 TGTGCCAGCAGCTTGGATGGTACTGATAACATTCAGTACTTC CASSLDGTDNIQYF
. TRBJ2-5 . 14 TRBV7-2 TGTGCCAGCAGCCCGGCGCCGGGGGAAGAGACCCAGTACTTC CASSPAPGEETQYF
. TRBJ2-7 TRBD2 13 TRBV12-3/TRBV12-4 TGTGCCAGCAGCCTGGGGGGGGGCTACGAGCAGTACTTC CASSLGGGYEQYF
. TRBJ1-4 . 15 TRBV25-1 TGTGCCAGCAGTGAACTCGGGGTCACTAATGAAAAACTGTTTTTT CASSELGVTNEKLFF
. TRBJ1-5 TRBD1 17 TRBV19 TGTGCCAGTAGTATCAGGCCGACAGGGATGAGCAATCAGCCCCAGCATTTT CASSIRPTGMSNQPQHF